Sequencing of this TCR beta chain was carried out in a study of CD8+ T cells in alopecia areata. Study results and caveats: Normal skin's resident alphabeta T cells are sequenced alongside lesional scalp T cells. Alopecia totalis/universalis scalp especially showed more expanded CD8+ clones than normal scalp.

V was trimmed by 1 base and J by 3 bases, leaving 13 bases between them. The V gene's germline CDR1 is LGHNA and CDR2 YNFKEQ. The CDR3 loop spans 15 amino acids. Points on this clone: Its antigen is not known.

Sequencing relied on a cDNA template that was reverse transcribed from extracted RNA. TCRdb's table, derived via immunoSEQ multiplex PCR, lists solely in-frame clones and lacks some. The sample has around 150,000 clones; about 54% are singletons. Sequenced input: CD4+ T cells sorted from blood. This sequence was found in a human donor in good health. The V call is TRBV4-2, the J call TRBJ2-7, with D possibly TRBD1 on 5 matching bases. The CDR3 spells CASSQVFQGNYEQYF. CDR3 in DNA: TGTGCCAGCAGCCAAGTTTTCCAGGGAAACTACGAGCAGTACTTC.